This T cell receptor beta chain derives from a study of T cell responses to AZD1222 COVID-19 vaccine. Regarding the study as a whole: With dominance at 160-218 and 743-854, vaccine-associated CD4 TCRs spanned spike. Seropositive at baseline were only a handful of AZD1222 recipients. Two doses of AZD1222 preceded a rise in Spike-specific TCR breadth and depth. Donors were chiefly white British, with a greater number of females, and clonal diversity was perhaps underestimated.

With respect to this clone: The antigen remains unidentified.

Profiling relied on immunoSEQ multiplex PCR, and the TCRdb table lists in-frame clones only, not all of them. This table has 110,000 or so clones, 80% to 90% appearing once. This sequence originates from an adult in good health. The sample consisted of peripheral blood, taken on day 0 of AZD1222 vaccination.

The CDR3: CASSSGGASGNTEAFF. DNA for the CDR3: TGTGCCAGCAGCTCTGGGGGGGCGTCCGGGAACACTGAAGCTTTCTTT. This chain links TRBV28 with TRBJ1-1; a possible D gene is TRBD1 (6 bases). The CDR3 has 16 residues. V was clipped by 6 bases and J by 1 base, with 18 bases between them. Per germline, CDR1 MDHEN and CDR2 SYDVKM.